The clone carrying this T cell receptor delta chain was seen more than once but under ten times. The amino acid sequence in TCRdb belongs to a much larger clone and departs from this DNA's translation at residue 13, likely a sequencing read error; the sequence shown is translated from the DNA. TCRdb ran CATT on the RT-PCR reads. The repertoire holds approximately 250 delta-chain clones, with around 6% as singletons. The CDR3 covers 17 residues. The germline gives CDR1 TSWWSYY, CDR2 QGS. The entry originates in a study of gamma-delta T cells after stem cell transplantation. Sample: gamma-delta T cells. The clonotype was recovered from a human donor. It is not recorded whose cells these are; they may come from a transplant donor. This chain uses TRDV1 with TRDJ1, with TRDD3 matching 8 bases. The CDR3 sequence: CALGDPLGAVYTNKLIF. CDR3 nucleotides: TGTGCTCTTGGGGATCCACTGGGGGCCGTCTACACCAATAAACTCATCTTT.